This TCR beta chain stems from a study of blood T cell repertoires in COVID-19. About the study: From T cells, B-cell-depleted T cells, or PBMCs came the material, which was cDNA or gDNA.

Enrolled during active infection, Seattle patients were then followed longitudinally. The V and J ends lost 4 bases and 2 bases, in that order; junction bases with no gene match: 5. CDR3 length: 15 residues. CDR1 and CDR2 from the germline V gene are SGHRS and YFSETQ. Repertoires were generated with immunoSEQ multiplex PCR, while TCRdb's copy carries only in-frame clones and drops some. The data show some 170,000 clones, about four fifths seen once. The rearrangement links TRBV5-1 to TRBJ1-2, with 10 bases lining up with TRBD1. This sequence originates from a woman in her thirties or forties with COVID-19, enrolled during active disease. Sequenced input: peripheral blood. The CDR3 here is CASSEWDRGNYGYTF. CDR3 coding DNA: TGCGCCAGCAGCGAATGGGACAGGGGAAACTATGGCTACACCTTC.